The TCR beta chain described here comes from a study of T cell responses to AZD1222 COVID-19 vaccine (dated by TCRdb to about 2021). The study in broad terms: TCR sequencing was performed for some 250 trial participants, of whom about 200 were given two doses of AZD1222 and some 26 were given two doses of MenACWY control vaccine. Trial participants were enrolled by age into subgroups of 18-55, 56-69 and 70-plus years, and roughly 160, 29 and 62 TCR-sequenced participants, respectively, were included in these subgroups. Points the paper makes about the study in general: Epitopes outside the regions mutated in the B.1.351 and B.1.1.7 variants were reportedly recognized by nearly half of the unique spike-specific TCRs. A significant rise in spike-specific TCR breadth and depth was observed after two AZD1222 doses relative to day 0 and relative to MenACWY recipients. Only five to seven AZD1222 recipients were SARS-CoV-2 seropositive at baseline, limiting conclusions about previously exposed vaccinees. Participants were mostly white British and included more females than males, and it was suggested by the authors that clonal diversity may have been underestimated. Because no day 14 peak-response samples were available, repertoires were characterized only after the peak T cell response. The 56-69-year group was small, and its depth increase did not reach significance, likely because of low power. CD4 TCRs associated with the vaccine covered the entire spike protein, and the dominant responses were in regions 160-218 and 743-854.

Per the germline V gene, MNHEY is the CDR1 and SVGAGI is the CDR2. Trimming at the junction amounts to 2 bases on V and 2 bases on J, and the germline ends lie 11 bases apart. Spanning cysteine to phenylalanine, the CDR3 consists of 15 amino acids. The DNA shown is the 45-base CDR3, in frame from base 1. This specimen's time point label, per the study, means: about 28 days (+/-7) after the second vaccine dose. AZD1222 recipients with second doses at about 4 weeks or about 12 weeks were pooled, because spike-specific TCR depth and breadth did not differ between schedules. Vaccinee samples came from UK trials COV001 and COV002, including a single-blind randomized controlled phase 2/3 trial of AZD1222 (ChAdOx1 nCoV-19) in healthy adults. For TCRbeta chain sequencing, PBMC samples from trial participants were taken at day 0 and at day 28 after the second dose. The CDR3 regions of human TCRbeta chains were analyzed by immunosequencing. For the original study's pipeline: TCRs in the repertoires were compared against a reference library of SARS-CoV-2-specific TCRs that had been generated with the MIRA antigen-specificity platform. Breadth was defined as the fraction of unique TCRs that were SARS-CoV-2-associated. Depth was defined as the fraction of total T cells that were SARS-CoV-2-associated. Using the MIRA data, each spike-specific TCR was mapped to the spike region that the TCR reacts to and placed in a CD4 or CD8 class. Log10-transformed breadth and depth values were compared by one-way ANOVA with Sidak's multiple comparisons tests. What TCRdb holds here is the immuneACCESS table cut down to in-frame rearrangements. Part of the clones is not present; checked against another copy, under half of the missing clones reflect an unresolved V gene, and the others are unexplained. V and J calls and clone size follow that table, whereas D and trimming were derived from the DNA. The sample yields around 110,000 clones; about 90% were counted once. Clones ranked in the top ten supply about 1.4% of the sample.

This clone appeared once. The antigen this receptor binds is unknown. No clone much larger than this one lies a single base away; base qualities are absent. The sequenced sample was peripheral blood, obtained 28 days after the second AZD1222 dose. This clonotype originated in an adult who received the AZD1222 COVID-19 vaccine. The V and J genes are TRBV6-5 and TRBJ2-3; the D gene could be either TRBD1 or TRBD2, each agreeing at 6 bases. The CDR3 here reads CASSYESGATDTQYF. Here is the DNA: TGTGCCAGCAGTTACGAGTCGGGGGCCACAGATACGCAGTATTTT.